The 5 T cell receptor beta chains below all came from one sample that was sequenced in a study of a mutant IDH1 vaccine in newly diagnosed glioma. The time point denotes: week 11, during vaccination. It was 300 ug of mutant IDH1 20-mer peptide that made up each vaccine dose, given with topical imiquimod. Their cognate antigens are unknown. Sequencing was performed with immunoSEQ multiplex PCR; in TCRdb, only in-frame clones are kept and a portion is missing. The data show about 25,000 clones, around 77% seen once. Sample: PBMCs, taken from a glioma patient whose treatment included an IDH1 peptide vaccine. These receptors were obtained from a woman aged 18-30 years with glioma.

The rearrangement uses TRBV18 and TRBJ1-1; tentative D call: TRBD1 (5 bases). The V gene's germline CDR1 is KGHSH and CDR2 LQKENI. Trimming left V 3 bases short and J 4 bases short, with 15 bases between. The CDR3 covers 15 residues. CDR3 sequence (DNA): TGTGCCAGCTCACCTGGGGCAGTAAAGGTCACTGAAGCTTTCTTT. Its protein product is CASSPGAVKVTEAFF.

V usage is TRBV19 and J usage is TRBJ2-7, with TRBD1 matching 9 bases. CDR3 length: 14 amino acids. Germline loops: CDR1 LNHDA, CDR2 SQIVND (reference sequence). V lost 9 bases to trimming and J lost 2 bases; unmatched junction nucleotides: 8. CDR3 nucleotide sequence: TGTGCCAGCGGCGACAGGGGGGGAGCCTACGAGCAGTACTTC. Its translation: CASGDRGGAYEQYF.

CDR3 in DNA: TGTGCCAGCAGCGTAGGTAGCGGGGGGGCCTACAATGAGCAGTTCTTC. It encodes CASSVGSGGAYNEQFF. The genes are TRBV9 and TRBJ2-1; 11 bases match TRBD2. The V gene's germline CDR1 is SGDLS and CDR2 YYNGEE. This CDR3 has 16 residues. The V gene end was trimmed by 0 bases and the J gene end by 2 bases; junction bases not matched to a gene: 1.

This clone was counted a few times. The CDR3 loop reads CASSPLTGVDTEAFF. The DNA of the CDR3 is TGTGCCAGCAGCCCTTTGACAGGGGTGGACACTGAAGCTTTCTTT. The chain recombines TRBV7-2 with TRBJ1-1; 8 bases are a match to TRBD1. The V gene's germline CDR1 is SGHTA and CDR2 FQGNSA. The CDR3 runs 15 residues. Germline trimming cut 5 bases from V and 3 bases from J; bases unmatched to any gene: 8.

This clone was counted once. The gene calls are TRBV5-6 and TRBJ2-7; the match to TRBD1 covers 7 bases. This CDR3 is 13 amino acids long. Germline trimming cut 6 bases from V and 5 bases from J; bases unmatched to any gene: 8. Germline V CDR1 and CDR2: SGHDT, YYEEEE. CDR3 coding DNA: TGTGCCAGCACGGAGACAGGGATCGACGAGCAGTACTTC. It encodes CASTETGIDEQYF.